Shown below are 11 T cell receptor beta chains from a single sample sequenced in a study of T cells in tuberculosis. Time point described: new active TB diagnosis, blood taken before or within 7 days of starting treatment. The assay was immunoSEQ multiplex PCR, and TCRdb's table has in-frame clones only and misses some. Among around 49,000 clones, around 96% were seen once, and the ten largest hold over 1.1%. The specimen comprised PBMCs, sampled at tuberculosis diagnosis. The source is an adult with tuberculosis.

V usage is TRBV18 and J usage is TRBJ1-1, with 7 bases lining up with TRBD1. Unmatched junction bases numbered 8, after V lost 3 bases and J lost 1 base. CDR3 size: 16 residues. Per germline, CDR1 KGHSH and CDR2 LQKENI. The CDR3 loop is CASSPLLGGKNTEAFF. The DNA for the CDR3 is TGTGCCAGCTCACCGCTACTAGGGGGCAAGAACACTGAAGCTTTCTTT.

V is TRBV11-2 and J is TRBJ1-3; D is ambiguous. CDR1 is SGHAT, CDR2 FQNNGV, per germline. The CDR3 contains 13 residues. V was shortened by 8 bases and J by 0 bases, with 8 bases between the two germline ends. The DNA for the CDR3 is TGTGCCAGCGCGGGTTACTCTGGAAACACCATATATTTT. Its translation is CASAGYSGNTIYF.

This chain joins TRBV28 and TRBJ2-2; TRBD1 might be the D (6 bases). Germline V gene sequence: CDR1 MDHEN, CDR2 SYDVKM. CDR3 length: 16 amino acids. V was cut by 1 base and J by 0 bases, with 9 bases left in between. CDR3 amino acids: CASSLSGGSNTGELFF. The CDR3, as DNA: TGTGCCAGCAGTTTATCTGGGGGCTCGAACACCGGGGAGCTGTTTTTT.

The chain uses TRBV6-6 and TRBJ1-5; 11 bases fit TRBD1. Germline CDR1 is MNHNY and CDR2 is SVGAGI (reference sequence). This CDR3 contains 16 residues. Trimming at V came to 2 bases and at J to 4 bases, leaving 4 bases not matched to a gene. The CDR3 reads CASSYGTGGRNQPQHF. CDR3 coding DNA: TGTGCCAGCAGTTACGGGACAGGGGGAAGGAATCAGCCCCAGCATTTT.

The rearrangement links TRBV4-3 to TRBJ2-7; 8 bases line up with TRBD2. V trimming: 0 bases; J trimming: 2 bases; junction bases outside the gene matches: 9. The CDR3 has 17 amino acids. From germline, CDR1 is LGHNA and CDR2 YSLEER. The CDR3 DNA reads as TGCGCCAGCAGCCAAGAAATCGGTAGCGGGATAGCCTACGAGCAGTACTTC. Translation gives CASSQEIGSGIAYEQYF.

This sequence joins TRBV9 and TRBJ2-3, with D uncertain. V lost 2 bases and J lost 4, with 14 bases in between. The CDR3 totals 15 residues. The germline V gene encodes CDR1 SGDLS and CDR2 YYNGEE. CDR3 sequence (DNA): TGTGCCAGCAGCGTGGGCTCTCTCAGAGCAGATACGCAGTATTTT. This codes for CASSVGSLRADTQYF.

The rearrangement joins TRBV7-2 to TRBJ1-1; tentative D call: TRBD1 (6 bases). CDR3 size: 15 residues. Trimming left V 1 base short and J 0 bases short, with 9 bases between. Germline CDR1 is SGHTA and CDR2 is FQGNSA. This CDR3 is CASSLGQALNTEAFF. The CDR3, as DNA: TGTGCCAGCAGCTTAGGACAGGCGTTGAACACTGAAGCTTTCTTT.

The chain links TRBV7-8 to TRBJ2-7; D possibly corresponds to TRBD1 (6 bases). The CDR3 is 14 amino acids. Germline V gene sequence: CDR1 SGHVS, CDR2 FQNEAQ. The V gene lost 6 bases and the J gene lost 2 bases, with 14 bases spanning the gap. DNA for the CDR3: TGTGCCAGCAGGACAGGCGATGTGACCTACGAGCAGTACTTC. This translates into CASRTGDVTYEQYF.

This chain links TRBV12-5 with TRBJ2-5, with TRBD2 identical over 11 bases. V lost 7 bases and J lost 5; bases outside the gene matches: 15. The CDR3 runs 17 residues. Germline assignment: CDR1 LGHNT and CDR2 FRNRAP. The CDR3, as DNA: TGTGCTAGTGCCTCGGCGGTAGCGGGAGGGCCGGGGGAGACCCAGTACTTC. This gives the protein CASASAVAGGPGETQYF.

The J gene is TRBJ2-5, the V gene TRBV5-1; 9 nucleotides agree with TRBD2. The CDR3 sequence is 14 residues long. Germline V gene sequence: CDR1 SGHRS, CDR2 YFSETQ. V lost 4 bases and J lost 5; bases outside the gene matches: 6. The CDR3 loop is CASSNGLARETQYF. CDR3 nucleotides: TGCGCCAGCAGCAATGGACTAGCGAGGGAGACCCAGTACTTC.

This chain joins TRBV5-4 and TRBJ2-2; D is possibly TRBD1 (5 bases). With 4 bases removed from V and 0 bases from J, the gap between germline ends came to 13 bases. CDR3 length: 16 amino acids. Germline CDR1 SGHNT, CDR2 YYREEE (reference sequence). CDR3 sequence reads: CASSNLRTTNTGELFF. Written as DNA, the CDR3 is TGTGCCAGCAGCAACCTAAGGACAACGAACACCGGGGAGCTGTTTTTT.